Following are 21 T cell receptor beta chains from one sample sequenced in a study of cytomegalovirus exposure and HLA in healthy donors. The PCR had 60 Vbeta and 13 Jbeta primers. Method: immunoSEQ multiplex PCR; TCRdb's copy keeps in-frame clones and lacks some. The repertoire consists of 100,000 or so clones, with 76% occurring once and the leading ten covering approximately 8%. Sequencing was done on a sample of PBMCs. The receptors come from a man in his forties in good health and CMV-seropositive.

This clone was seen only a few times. CDR3 amino acids: CASTYRANTGELFF. The CDR3 region has the DNA TGTGCCAGCACCTACAGGGCGAACACCGGGGAGCTGTTTTTT. This chain uses TRBV5-4 with TRBJ2-2, with a possible D match to TRBD1 (6 bases). This CDR3 comprises 14 residues. V lost 6 bases and J lost 0, with 9 bases in between. Germline CDR1 SGHNT, CDR2 YYREEE (reference sequence).

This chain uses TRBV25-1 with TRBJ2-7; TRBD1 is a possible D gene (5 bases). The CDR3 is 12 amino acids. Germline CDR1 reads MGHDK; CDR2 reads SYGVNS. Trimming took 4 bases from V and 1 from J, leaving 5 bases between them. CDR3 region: CASSAGSYEQYF. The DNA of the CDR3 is TGTGCCAGCAGTGCAGGGTCCTACGAGCAGTACTTC.

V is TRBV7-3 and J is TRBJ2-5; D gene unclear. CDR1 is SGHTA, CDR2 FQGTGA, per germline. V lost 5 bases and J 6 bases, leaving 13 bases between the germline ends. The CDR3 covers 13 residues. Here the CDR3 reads CASSPGVGKTQYF. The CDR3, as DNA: TGTGCCAGCAGCCCAGGCGTAGGAAAGACCCAGTACTTC.

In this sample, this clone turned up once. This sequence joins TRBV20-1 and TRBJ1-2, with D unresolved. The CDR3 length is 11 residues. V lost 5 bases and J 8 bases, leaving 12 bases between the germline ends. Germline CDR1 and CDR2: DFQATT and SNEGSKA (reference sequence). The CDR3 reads CSAERFLGYTF. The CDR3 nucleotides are TGCAGTGCTGAGCGGTTTCTGGGCTACACCTTC.

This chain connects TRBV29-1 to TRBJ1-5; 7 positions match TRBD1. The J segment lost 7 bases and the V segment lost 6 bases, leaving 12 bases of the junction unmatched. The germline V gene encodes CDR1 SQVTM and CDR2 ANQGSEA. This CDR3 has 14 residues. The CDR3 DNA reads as TGCAGCGTCGCCGTTAACAGGGGTGGGCAGCCCCAGCATTTT. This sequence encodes CSVAVNRGGQPQHF.

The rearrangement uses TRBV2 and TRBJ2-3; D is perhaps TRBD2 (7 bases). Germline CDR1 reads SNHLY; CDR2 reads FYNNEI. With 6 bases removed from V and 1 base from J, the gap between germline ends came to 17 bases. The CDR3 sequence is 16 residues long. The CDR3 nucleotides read TGTGCCAGCAGGACTGAACAGGGAGGGGGCACAGATACGCAGTATTTT. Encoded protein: CASRTEQGGGTDTQYF.

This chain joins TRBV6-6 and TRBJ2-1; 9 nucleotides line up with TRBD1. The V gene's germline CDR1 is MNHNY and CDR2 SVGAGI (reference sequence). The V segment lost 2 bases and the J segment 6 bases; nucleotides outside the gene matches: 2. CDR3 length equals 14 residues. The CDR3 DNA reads TGTGCCAGCAGTTACCCGGGACAGGGCAATGAGCAGTTCTTC. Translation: CASSYPGQGNEQFF.

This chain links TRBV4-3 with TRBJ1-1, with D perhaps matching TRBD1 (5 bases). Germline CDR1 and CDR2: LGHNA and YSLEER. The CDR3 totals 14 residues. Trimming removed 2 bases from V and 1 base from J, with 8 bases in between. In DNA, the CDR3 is TGCGCCAGCAGCCAATTTAGGGGGAACACTGAAGCTTTCTTT. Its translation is CASSQFRGNTEAFF.

The CDR3 DNA is TGTGCCAGTAGTATAATCCCTGGGACTAGCGGGGGGCAAGAGACCCAGTACTTC. This sequence encodes CASSIIPGTSGGQETQYF. The chain links TRBV19 to TRBJ2-5; 15 bases agree with TRBD2. V was pared by 2 bases and J by 2 bases, with 6 bases of the junction left unmatched. This CDR3 spans 18 amino acids. Looked up from germline, CDR1 is LNHDA and CDR2 is SQIVND (reference sequence).

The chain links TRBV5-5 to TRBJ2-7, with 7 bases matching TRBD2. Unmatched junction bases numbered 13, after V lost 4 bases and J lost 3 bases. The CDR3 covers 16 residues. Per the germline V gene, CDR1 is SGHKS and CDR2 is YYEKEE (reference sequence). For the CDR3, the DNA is TGTGCCAGCAGCCCGGGGGAGGGCTTAGGCTTCTACGAGCAGTACTTC. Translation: CASSPGEGLGFYEQYF.

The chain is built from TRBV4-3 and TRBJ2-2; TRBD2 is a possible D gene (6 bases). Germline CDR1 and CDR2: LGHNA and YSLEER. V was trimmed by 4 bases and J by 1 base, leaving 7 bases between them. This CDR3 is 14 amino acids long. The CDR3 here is CASSLGLNTGELFF. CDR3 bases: TGCGCCAGCAGCCTGGGACTGAACACCGGGGAGCTGTTTTTT.

In DNA form, the CDR3 reads TGTGCCAGCAGCTTACAAGCGGGGGGTGGAAGCAGTCAGTACTTC. Translating gives CASSLQAGGGSSQYF. This sequence joins TRBV7-2 and TRBJ2-4; the match to TRBD2 covers 9 bases. The germline gives CDR1 SGHTA, CDR2 FQGNSA. The junction had 11 bases not matched to a gene; V was cut back by 2 bases and J by 12 bases. CDR3 length equals 15 residues.

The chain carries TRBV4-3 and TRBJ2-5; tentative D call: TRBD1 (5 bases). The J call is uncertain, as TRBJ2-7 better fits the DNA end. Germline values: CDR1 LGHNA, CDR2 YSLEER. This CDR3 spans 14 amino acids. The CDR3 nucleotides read TGCGCCAGCAGCCCCATCCAGGGTGTCTACGAGCAGTACTTC. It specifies CASSPIQGVYEQYF.

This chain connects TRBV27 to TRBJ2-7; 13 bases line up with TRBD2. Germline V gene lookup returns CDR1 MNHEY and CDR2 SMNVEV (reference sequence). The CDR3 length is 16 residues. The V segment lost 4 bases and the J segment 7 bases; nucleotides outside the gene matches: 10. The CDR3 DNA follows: TGTGCCAGCAGTTCGAAAACTAGCGGGAGGGGGCAGGAGCAGTACTTC. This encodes CASSSKTSGRGQEQYF.

The CDR3 DNA is TGTGCCAGCAGTTCCTCCGGCTCCGGGACTCACCACTACGAGCAGTACTTC. Its protein is CASSSSGSGTHHYEQYF. The chain carries TRBV28 and TRBJ2-5, with a tentative D call TRBD2 (6 bases). The better agreement between TRBJ2-7 and the DNA end casts doubt on the J call. CDR3 length: 17 residues. Germline V gene data show CDR1 as MDHEN and CDR2 as SYDVKM.

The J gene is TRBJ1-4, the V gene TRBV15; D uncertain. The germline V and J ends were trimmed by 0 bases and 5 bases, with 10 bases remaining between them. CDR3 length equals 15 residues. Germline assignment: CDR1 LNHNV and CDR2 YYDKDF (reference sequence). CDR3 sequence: CATSRDWAGNEKLFF. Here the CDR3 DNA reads TGTGCCACCAGCAGAGATTGGGCGGGGAATGAAAAACTGTTTTTT.

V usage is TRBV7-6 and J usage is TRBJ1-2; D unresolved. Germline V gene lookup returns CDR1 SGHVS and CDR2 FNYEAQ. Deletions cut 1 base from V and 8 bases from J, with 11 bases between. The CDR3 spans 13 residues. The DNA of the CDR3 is TGTGCCAGCAGCTTAGACGCGGGATCCGGCTACACCTTC. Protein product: CASSLDAGSGYTF.

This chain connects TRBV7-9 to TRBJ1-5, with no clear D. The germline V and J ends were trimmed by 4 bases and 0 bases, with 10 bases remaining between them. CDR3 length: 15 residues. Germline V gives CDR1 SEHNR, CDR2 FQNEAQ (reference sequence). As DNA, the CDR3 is TGTGCCAGCAGCTCAGCTGACATTAGCAATCAGCCCCAGCATTTT. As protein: CASSSADISNQPQHF.

Written as DNA, the CDR3 is TGTGCCAGTAGCACCGGCGGCTCCGGGGGAAACACCATATATTTT. Translating gives CASSTGGSGGNTIYF. The gene calls are TRBV19 and TRBJ1-3; D is unclear. CDR1 is LNHDA and CDR2 is SQIVND in the germline V gene (reference sequence). The CDR3 length is 15 residues. V lost 6 bases, J lost 4 bases, and 16 bases lay in between. The full variable domain, in which reference TRBV19 and TRBJ1-3 provide the parts outside the CDR3, is DGGITQSPKYLFRKEGQNVTLSCEQNLNHDAMYWYRQDPGQGLRLIYYSQIVNDFQKGDIAEGYSVSREKKESFPLTVTSAQKNPTAFYLCASSTGGSGGNTIYFGEGSWLTVV.

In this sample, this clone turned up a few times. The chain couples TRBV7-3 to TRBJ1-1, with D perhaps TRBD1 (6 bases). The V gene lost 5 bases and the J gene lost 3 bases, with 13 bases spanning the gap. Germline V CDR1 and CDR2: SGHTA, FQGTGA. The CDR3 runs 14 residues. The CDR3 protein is CASSPDRWDTEAFF. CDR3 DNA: TGTGCCAGCAGCCCAGACAGGTGGGACACTGAAGCTTTCTTT.

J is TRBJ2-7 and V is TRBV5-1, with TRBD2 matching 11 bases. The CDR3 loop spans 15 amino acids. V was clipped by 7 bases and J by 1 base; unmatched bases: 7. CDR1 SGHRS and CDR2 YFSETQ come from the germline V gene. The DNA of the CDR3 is TGCGCCAGCGGGGTAGCGGGAGGGACTTCCTACGAGCAGTACTTC. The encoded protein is CASGVAGGTSYEQYF.